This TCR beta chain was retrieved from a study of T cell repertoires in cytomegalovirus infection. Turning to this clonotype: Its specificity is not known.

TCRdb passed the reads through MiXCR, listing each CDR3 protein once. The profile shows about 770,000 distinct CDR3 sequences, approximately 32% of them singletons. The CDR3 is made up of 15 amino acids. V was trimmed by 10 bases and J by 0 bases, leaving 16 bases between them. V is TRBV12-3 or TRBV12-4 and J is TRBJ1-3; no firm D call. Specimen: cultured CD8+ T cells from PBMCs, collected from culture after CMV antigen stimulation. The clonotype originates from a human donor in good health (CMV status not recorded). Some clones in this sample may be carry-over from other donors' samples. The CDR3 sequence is CATESWSNSGNTIYF. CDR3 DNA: TGTGCCACCGAGTCCTGGAGTAACTCTGGAAACACCATATATTTT.